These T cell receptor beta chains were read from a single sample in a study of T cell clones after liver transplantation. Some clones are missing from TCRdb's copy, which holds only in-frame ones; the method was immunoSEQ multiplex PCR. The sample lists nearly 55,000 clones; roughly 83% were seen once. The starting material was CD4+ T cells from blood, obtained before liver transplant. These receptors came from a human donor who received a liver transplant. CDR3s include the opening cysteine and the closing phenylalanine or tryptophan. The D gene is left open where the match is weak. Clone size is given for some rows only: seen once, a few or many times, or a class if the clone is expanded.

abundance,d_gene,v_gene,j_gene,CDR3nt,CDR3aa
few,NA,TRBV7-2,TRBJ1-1,TGTGCCAGCAGCGCAGGACGGCAGAACACTGAAGCTTTCTTT,CASSAGRQNTEAFF
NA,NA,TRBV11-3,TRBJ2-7,TGTGCCAGCAGCCGAGGGCCCGGCGAATCCTACGAGCAGTACTTC,CASSRGPGESYEQYF
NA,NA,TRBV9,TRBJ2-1,TGTGCCAGCAGCGCAGGGGCGGGGGCCTACAATGAGCAGTTCTTC,CASSAGAGAYNEQFF
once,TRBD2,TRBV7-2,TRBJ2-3,TGTGCCAGCAGCTTAGGACTAGCGGGAGGAGCAGATACGCAGTATTTT,CASSLGLAGGADTQYF
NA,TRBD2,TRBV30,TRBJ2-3,TGTGCCTGGAGACTAGCGGGGGCCCCAGATACGCAGTATTTT,CAWRLAGAPDTQYF
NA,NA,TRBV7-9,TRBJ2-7,TGTGCCAGCAGTTTTCGTATAGGGGACGGGGACGAGCAGTACTTC,CASSFRIGDGDEQYF
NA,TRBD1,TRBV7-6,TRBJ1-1,TGTGCCAGCACCTACAGGGGGTGGGGGACTGAAGCTTTCTTT,CASTYRGWGTEAFF
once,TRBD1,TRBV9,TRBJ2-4,TGTGCCAGCAGCGTAGCGACAGGGCTGGGGGACAAAAACATTCAGTACTTC,CASSVATGLGDKNIQYF
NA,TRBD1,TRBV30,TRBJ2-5,TGTGCCTGGAGTCTACTACAGGGGGCTAGAGAGACCCAGTACTTC,CAWSLLQGARETQYF
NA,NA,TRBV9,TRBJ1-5,TGTGCCAGCAGCGCAGGGGTTAATAGCAATCAGCCCCAGCATTTT,CASSAGVNSNQPQHF
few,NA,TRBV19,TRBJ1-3,TGTGCCAGTAGTAGAAACCCGGGTCCCGGAAACACCATATATTTT,CASSRNPGPGNTIYF
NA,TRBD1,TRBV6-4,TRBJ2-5,TGTGCCAGCAGTAGGGGGACAGGAGAGACCCAGTACTTC,CASSRGTGETQYF
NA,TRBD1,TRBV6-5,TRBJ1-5,TGTGCCAGCAGACGGGGACAGGGAGATCAGCCCCAGCATTTT,CASRRGQGDQPQHF
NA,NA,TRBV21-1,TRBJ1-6,TGTGCCAGCAGGCGCGCCATGCTACACATACATCATAATTCACCCCTCCACTTT,CASRRAMLHIHHNSPLHF
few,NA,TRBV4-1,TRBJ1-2,TGCGCCAGCAGCCAAGATTGGGAAGATGGCTACACCTTC,CASSQDWEDGYTF
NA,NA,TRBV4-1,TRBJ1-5,TGCGCCAGCAGCCACGGAGTGACGCCGGGAGCACTCATCAGCCCCCAGCATTTT,CASSHGVTPGALISPQHF
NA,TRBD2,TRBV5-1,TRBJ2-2,TGCGCCAGCAGCGAGGGGAGGGTGAACACCGGGGAGCTGTTTTTT,CASSEGRVNTGELFF
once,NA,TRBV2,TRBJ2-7,TGTGCCAGCAGTGAAGGGCAGTACGAGCAGTACTTC,CASSEGQYEQYF
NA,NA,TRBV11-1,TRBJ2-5,TGTGCCAGCAGCTTTTGGACTTCGTACCAAGAGACCCAGTACTTC,CASSFWTSYQETQYF
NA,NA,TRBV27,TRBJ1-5,TGTGCCAGCAGTTTAGAGGCAGGGCGCAATCAGCCCCAGCATTTT,CASSLEAGRNQPQHF
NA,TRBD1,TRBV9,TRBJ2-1,TGTGCCAGCAGCGTAGACTTGGGACAGGGTCTAATAGGCAATGAGCAGTTCTTC,CASSVDLGQGLIGNEQFF
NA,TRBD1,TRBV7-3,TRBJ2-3,TGTGCCAGCAGCCCCATGGCAGGGGGAACAGATACGCAGTATTTT,CASSPMAGGTDTQYF
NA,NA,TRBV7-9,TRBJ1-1,TGTGCCAGCAGCTTGGGCTTTGAAGCTTTCTTT,CASSLGFEAFF
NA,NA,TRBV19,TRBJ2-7,TGTGCCAGTAGTATAGACCGGCAGGATTACGAGCAGTACTTC,CASSIDRQDYEQYF
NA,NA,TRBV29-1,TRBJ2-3,TGCAGCGTTGTGGAGGGGTTAGCCACAGATACGCAGTATTTT,CSVVEGLATDTQYF
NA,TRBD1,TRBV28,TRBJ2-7,TGTGCCAGCGGAACAGGGGGCTACGAGCAGTACTTC,CASGTGGYEQYF
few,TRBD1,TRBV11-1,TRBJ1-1,TGTGCCAGCAGCCGGACAGGGGACACTGAAGCTTTCTTT,CASSRTGDTEAFF
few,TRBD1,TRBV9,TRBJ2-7,TGTGCCAGCAGCGTATCCACAGGGGCGAGAGACGAGCAGTACTTC,CASSVSTGARDEQYF
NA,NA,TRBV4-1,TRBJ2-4,TGCGCCAGCAGCCCCAGAGGGGGTTTCCAAAACATTCAGTACTTC,CASSPRGGFQNIQYF
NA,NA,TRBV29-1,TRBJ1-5,TGCAGCGTGGGAGGGGGTAGCAATCAGCCCCAGCATTTT,CSVGGGSNQPQHF
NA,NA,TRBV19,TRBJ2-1,TGTGCCAGTAGTATGGGACCCTACAATGAGCAGTTCTTC,CASSMGPYNEQFF
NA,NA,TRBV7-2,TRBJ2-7,TGTGCCAGCAGCCGGAGGGGACGTAGGGACTACGAGCAGTACTTC,CASSRRGRRDYEQYF
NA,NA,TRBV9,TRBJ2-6,TGTGCCAGCAGCGAACCGGGACGGAGGTCTGGGGCCAACGTCCTGACTTTC,CASSEPGRRSGANVLTF
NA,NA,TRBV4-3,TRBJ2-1,TGCGCCAGCAGCCGGCCAGGGGGGGCCGCTGAGCAGTTCTTC,CASSRPGGAAEQFF
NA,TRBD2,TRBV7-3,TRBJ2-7,TGTGCCAGCAGCCCAACTAGCGGGGGTTCGTCGCTGTACTTC,CASSPTSGGSSLYF
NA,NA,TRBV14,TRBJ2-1,TGTGCCAGCAGCCGGTTGGTCTCCTACAATGAGCAGTTCTTC,CASSRLVSYNEQFF
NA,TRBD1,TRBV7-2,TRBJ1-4,TGTGCCAGCAGCTTAGTTACAGGGGCAGATGAAAAACTGTTTTTT,CASSLVTGADEKLFF
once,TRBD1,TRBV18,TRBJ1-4,TGTGCCAGCTCAGACGGACAGGGCACTAATGAAAAACTGTTTTTT,CASSDGQGTNEKLFF
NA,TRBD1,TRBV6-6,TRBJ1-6,TGTGCCAGCAGTTACGGGACAGGGTCCCATTCACCCCTCCACTTT,CASSYGTGSHSPLHF
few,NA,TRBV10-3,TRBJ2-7,TGTGCCATCAGTGGTAGGGACATGAACGAGCAGTACTTC,CAISGRDMNEQYF
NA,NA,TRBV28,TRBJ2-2,TGTGCCAGCAGTTTCTCTGGACGGAGAACCGGGGAGCTGTTTTTT,CASSFSGRRTGELFF
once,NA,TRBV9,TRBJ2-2,TGTGCCAGCAGCGTTCGGTTGAGAGAGGGTACCGGGGAGCTGTTTTTT,CASSVRLREGTGELFF
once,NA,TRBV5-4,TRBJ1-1,TGTGCCAGCAGCCCCACCCAAAGGACTGAAGCTTTCTTT,CASSPTQRTEAFF
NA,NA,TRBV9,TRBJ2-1,TGTGCCAGCAGCCGGGAACCCTCCTACAATGAGCAGTTCTTC,CASSREPSYNEQFF
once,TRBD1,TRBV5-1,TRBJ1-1,TGCGCCAGCAGCAAGACAGGGGACACTGAAGCTTTCTTT,CASSKTGDTEAFF
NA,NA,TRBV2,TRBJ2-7,TGTGCCAGCACTCGCCAGCCAGGGTCCTACGAGCAGTACTTC,CASTRQPGSYEQYF
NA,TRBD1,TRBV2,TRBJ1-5,TGTGCCAGCAGTGGTGACAGGGTTGATCAGCCCCAGCATTTT,CASSGDRVDQPQHF
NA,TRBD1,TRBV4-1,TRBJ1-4,TGCGCCAGCAGCCAAGAGGGACAGGGGGGGAATGAAAAACTGTTTTTT,CASSQEGQGGNEKLFF
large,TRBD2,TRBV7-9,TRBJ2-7,TGTGCCAGCAGCGTAACTAGCGGCTACGAGCAGTACTTC,CASSVTSGYEQYF
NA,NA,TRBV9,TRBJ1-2,TGTGCCAGCAGCGCCAGCTTCTATGGCTACACCTTC,CASSASFYGYTF
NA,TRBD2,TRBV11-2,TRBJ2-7,TGTGCCAGCAGCTTTTCAAGGACTAGCGGGAGGTCGGACTACGAGCAGTACTTC,CASSFSRTSGRSDYEQYF
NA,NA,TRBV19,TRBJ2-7,TGTGCCAGTAGTCGTCGCCGGGACCTCTACGAGCAGTACTTC,CASSRRRDLYEQYF
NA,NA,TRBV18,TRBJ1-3,TGTGCCAGCTCACCGGTTTTAGAGCCCAGAAACACCATATATTTT,CASSPVLEPRNTIYF
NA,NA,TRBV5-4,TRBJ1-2,TGTGCCAGCAGCTTGCCGGGGCGGGAAGGCTACACCTTC,CASSLPGREGYTF
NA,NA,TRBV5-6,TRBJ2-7,TGTGCCAGCAGCTTGACTACCTACGAGCAGTACTTC,CASSLTTYEQYF